This T cell receptor (beta chain) was recovered during a study of CD8 T cells in ankylosing spondylitis. Study results and caveats: Disease-linked clones were reportedly significantly enriched in matched ankylosing spondylitis synovial fluid. There was a TCR beta motif, made of several highly homologous variants, that appeared characteristic of ankylosing spondylitis blood. In synovial fluid and blood from reactive arthritis, some motif variants were previously reported. CD8+ disease-linked clones were present at relatively low frequencies in blood.

In its sample, this clonotype was seen many times. Antigen: not known. The TCR beta libraries were generated through quantitative 5'-RACE incorporating molecular barcodes. MiXCR, run by TCRdb on the 5' RACE reads, gives a single entry per CDR3 protein. The table includes roughly 490,000 distinct CDR3 sequences, approximately 5.3% detected once. The sample consisted of blood, either unsorted or a sorted T cell fraction (not recorded which). The TCR was taken from a male donor with ankylosing spondylitis.

Here the CDR3 DNA reads TGCGCCAGCAGCCAAGGGCAAGGGACTGCCGCAACTAATGAAAAACTGTTTTTT. Encoded protein: CASSQGQGTAATNEKLFF. The gene calls are TRBV4-3 and TRBJ1-4, with D possibly TRBD1 on 5 matching bases. Trimming took off 1 base at V and 0 bases at J, with 15 bases between the two ends. The CDR3 loop spans 18 amino acids. Germline CDR1 LGHNA, CDR2 YSLEER.